This T cell receptor beta chain originates from a study of control samples from healthy donors and cancer patients. Per germline, CDR1 SEHNR and CDR2 FQNEAQ (reference sequence). The CDR3 is made up of 14 amino acids. V gave up 5 bases and J gave up 5 bases, with 15 bases separating them. Clones were read by immunoSEQ multiplex PCR, and TCRdb kept only the in-frame ones, dropping some. The data show some 120,000 clones, with approximately 90% seen just once and roughly 8.7% held by the top ten. The clonotype comes from a man aged 18-30 years in good health. The sample consisted of blood. V gene TRBV7-9 combines with J gene TRBJ2-5, with a possible D match to TRBD2 (6 bases). CDR3 sequence (DNA): TGTGCCAGCAGCGCCTTTCCTAGCGTTGAGACCCAGTACTTC. Translation: CASSAFPSVETQYF.